This TCR beta chain was identified during a study of T cell responses to AZD1222 COVID-19 vaccine (dated by TCRdb to 2020 to 2022). With regard to the full study: Because spike-specific TCR depth and breadth did not differ between the two schedules, AZD1222 recipients who got a second dose at roughly 4 weeks were pooled with those who got a second dose at roughly 12 weeks. A total of approximately 240 trial participants underwent TCR sequencing, of whom 207 received two doses of AZD1222 and 26 received two doses of the MenACWY control vaccine. Trial participants were enrolled into age subgroups of 18-55, 56-69 and 70-plus years, which contained roughly 150, 30 and 60 TCR-sequenced participants, respectively.

Sample time point, as interpreted from the label and publication: baseline before first vaccination. Vaccinee samples came from UK trials COV001 and COV002, including a single-blind randomized controlled phase 2/3 trial of AZD1222 (ChAdOx1 nCoV-19) in healthy adults. For TCRbeta chain sequencing, PBMC samples from trial participants were taken at day 0 and at day 28 after the second dose. The study at large found these results: Only a handful of AZD1222 recipients were SARS-CoV-2 seropositive at baseline, limiting conclusions about previously exposed vaccinees. Because no day 14 peak-response samples were available, repertoires were characterized only after the peak T cell response. The whole spike protein was spanned by vaccine-associated CD4 TCRs, and dominant responses were seen in regions 160-218 and 743-854. In the small 56-69-year group, the increase in depth fell short of significance, most likely because of low power. Reportedly, almost half of the unique spike-specific TCRs recognized epitopes lying outside the regions that are mutated in the B.1.351 and B.1.1.7 variants. Participants were mostly white British, with more females than males. The authors suggested clonal diversity may have been underestimated. A significant rise in spike-specific TCR breadth and depth was observed after two AZD1222 doses relative to day 0 and relative to MenACWY recipients.

Based on the germline V gene (reference sequence), the CDR1 and CDR2 sequences are LNHDA and SQIVND. From the cysteine through the phenylalanine, the CDR3 covers 15 amino acids. The DNA shown is the 45-base CDR3, in frame from base 1. V loses 4 bases, J loses 5 bases, and the germline ends lie 17 bases apart. Of note for this clone: Its antigen remains undetermined. Base qualities were left out, and no much larger clone turns up one base away.

The CDR3 regions of human TCRbeta chains were analyzed by immunosequencing. The study's own analysis went as follows. Repertoire TCRs were matched against a reference library of SARS-CoV-2-specific TCRs generated with the MIRA antigen-specificity platform. Breadth meant the fraction of unique TCRs that were SARS-CoV-2-associated, whereas depth meant the fraction of total T cells that were SARS-CoV-2-associated. Using the MIRA data, each spike-specific TCR was assigned both to the spike region to which the TCR was reactive and to a CD4 or CD8 class. Log10-transformed breadth and depth values were compared by one-way ANOVA with Sidak's multiple comparisons tests. TCRdb's version of the immuneACCESS table is confined to in-frame rearrangements and falls short of the full clone set. An unresolved V gene accounts for under half of the shortfall where checked; the remainder is of unknown origin. V, J and clone size were drawn from that table, and D and trimming were deduced from the DNA. The sample yields around 200,000 clones; roughly 88% were counted once. 0.45% to 0.55% of the sample belongs to the ten largest clones.

The chain couples TRBV19 to TRBJ2-5, with a tentative D gene TRBD1 over 6 matching bases. The receptor was isolated from an adult in good health. The sequencing used peripheral blood, collected on day 0 of AZD1222 vaccination. The CDR3 protein is CASSTARDTGETQYF. The DNA reads TGTGCCAGTAGTACGGCCCGGGACACGGGCGAGACCCAGTACTTC.